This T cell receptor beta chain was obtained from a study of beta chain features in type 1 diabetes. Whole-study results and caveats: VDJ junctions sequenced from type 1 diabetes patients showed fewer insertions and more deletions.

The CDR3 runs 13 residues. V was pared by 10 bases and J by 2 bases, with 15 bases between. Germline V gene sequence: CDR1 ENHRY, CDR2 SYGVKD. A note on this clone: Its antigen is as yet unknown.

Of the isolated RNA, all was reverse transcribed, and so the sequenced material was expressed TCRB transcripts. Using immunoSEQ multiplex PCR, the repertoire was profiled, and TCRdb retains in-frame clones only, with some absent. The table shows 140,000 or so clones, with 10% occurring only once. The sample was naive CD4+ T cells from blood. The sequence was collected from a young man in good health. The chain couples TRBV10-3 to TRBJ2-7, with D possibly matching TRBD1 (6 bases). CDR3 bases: TGTGCCACTTTGGGGGCGTTCACCTACGAGCAGTACTTC. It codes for CATLGAFTYEQYF.